The T cell receptor (beta chain) under discussion was sequenced for a study of spatial heterogeneity in lung cancer. General observations from the study: Counts of expanded intratumoral alpha and beta TCRs tracked tumor mutation counts. Ubiquitous nonsynonymous mutations were tracked by counts of ubiquitous expanded TCRs, and regional ones by counts of regional expanded TCRs.

Germline V gene lookup returns CDR1 MNHEY and CDR2 SVGEGT. Trimming stripped 0 bases from V and 0 bases from J, with 9 bases between. This CDR3 region has 16 residues. TCRdb re-called the 5' RACE reads through MiXCR, storing one row per CDR3 protein. The sample contains around 95,000 distinct CDR3 sequences, approximately 4.4% of which appear only once. Time point meaning: sample taken at primary tumor resection. This clonotype was counted ten times or more. Its matching antigen is unknown. The rearrangement uses TRBV6-2 or TRBV6-3 and TRBJ2-1, with D hard to call. The sample here was lung tumor tissue, taken at surgery. This TCR was sampled from a male donor with early-stage non-small cell lung cancer. This CDR3 is CASSYSPSSSYNEQFF. The CDR3, as DNA: TGTGCCAGCAGTTACTCCCCTTCGAGCTCCTACAATGAGCAGTTCTTC.